This is a list of T cell receptor beta chains from one sample in a study of T cell changes during pregnancy in multiple sclerosis. Sequencing was performed with immunoSEQ multiplex PCR; in TCRdb, only in-frame clones are kept and a portion is missing. There are over 45,000 clones in the sample; around 92% occur only once, and approximately 0.9% lies in the top ten. Sequenced here: CD4+ T cells from peripheral blood mononuclear cells, sampled in the second trimester of pregnancy. The receptor set was obtained from a female donor in good health, enrolled as a control in a pregnancy study. Both conserved end residues are part of each CDR3. A D gene is named only where the DNA matches it firmly. A clone size is listed for some rows: how often the clone was seen (once, few, many), or a class if it is expanded.

v_call	clone_size	d_call	j_call	cdr3_aa	cdr3_nt
TRBV19	-	-	TRBJ2-1	CASSIQLAYNEQFF	TGTGCCAGTAGTATTCAACTAGCCTACAATGAGCAGTTCTTC
TRBV5-6	-	-	TRBJ2-7	CASSFLETHVRDKTYEQYF	TGTGCCAGCAGCTTTTTGGAGACTCACGTCCGGGACAAAACTTACGAGCAGTACTTC
TRBV6-1	-	TRBD1	TRBJ2-7	CASAGQVDEQYF	TGTGCCAGCGCCGGACAGGTCGACGAGCAGTACTTC
TRBV2	-	TRBD1	TRBJ2-3	CASSEDGQDTDTQYF	TGTGCCAGCAGTGAAGATGGACAGGACACAGATACGCAGTATTTT
TRBV6-5	-	TRBD2	TRBJ2-5	CASRQAGQETQYF	TGTGCCAGCAGACAAGCGGGGCAAGAGACCCAGTACTTC
TRBV5-6	once	-	TRBJ2-2	CASSLAQAGAGGELFF	TGTGCCAGCAGCTTGGCTCAGGCGGGGGCCGGCGGGGAGCTGTTTTTT
TRBV7-3	-	-	TRBJ2-3	CASSSVGGISTDTQYF	TGTGCCAGCAGCTCGGTCGGCGGAATTAGCACAGATACGCAGTATTTT
TRBV15	-	-	TRBJ1-5	CATSRDPGFQPQHF	TGTGCCACCAGCAGAGATCCGGGGTTCCAGCCCCAGCATTTT
TRBV27	-	TRBD1	TRBJ1-6	CASTPGQGAGSPLHF	TGTGCCAGCACCCCAGGACAGGGGGCAGGTTCACCCCTCCACTTT
TRBV28	-	-	TRBJ2-3	CASSPFTDTQYF	TGTGCCAGCAGTCCCTTCACAGATACGCAGTATTTT
TRBV7-2	-	TRBD1	TRBJ1-5	CASSFRTGDQPQHF	TGTGCCAGCAGCTTTAGAACAGGGGATCAGCCCCAGCATTTT
TRBV30	-	TRBD2	TRBJ2-1	CAWSDYGLADYNEQFF	TGTGCCTGGAGTGATTATGGACTAGCGGACTACAATGAGCAGTTCTTC
TRBV4-2	-	-	TRBJ1-5	CASSPTGRNQPQHF	TGTGCCAGCAGCCCAACTGGGAGAAATCAGCCCCAGCATTTT
TRBV4-2	-	TRBD1	TRBJ1-5	CASSQDGGQGGQPQHF	TGTGCCAGCAGCCAAGATGGGGGACAGGGGGGTCAGCCCCAGCATTTT
TRBV4-3	-	-	TRBJ2-3	CASSQESNWDTQYF	TGCGCCAGCAGCCAAGAGAGCAATTGGGATACGCAGTATTTT
TRBV5-6	-	TRBD1	TRBJ1-1	CASSFAGTVNTEAFF	TGTGCCAGCAGCTTCGCCGGGACAGTAAACACTGAAGCTTTCTTT
TRBV5-5	-	-	TRBJ2-2	CASSLKGLRPPSNTGELFF	TGTGCCAGCAGCTTGAAGGGACTCCGACCCCCGTCGAACACCGGGGAGCTGTTTTTT
TRBV30	-	-	TRBJ1-4	CAWSVQGHEKLFF	TGTGCCTGGAGTGTACAGGGTCATGAAAAACTGTTTTTT
TRBV28	-	-	TRBJ1-5	CASSIWEEYSNQPQHF	TGTGCCAGCAGTATATGGGAGGAGTATAGCAATCAGCCCCAGCATTTT
TRBV7-9	-	TRBD2	TRBJ2-1	CASSLTDSGSYNEQFF	TGTGCCAGCAGCTTAACTGATAGCGGGAGCTACAATGAGCAGTTCTTC
TRBV6-6	-	TRBD1	TRBJ2-7	CASSYGGQGGYEQYF	TGTGCCAGCAGTTACGGGGGACAGGGGGGGTACGAGCAGTACTTC
TRBV5-1	-	-	TRBJ1-5	CASSPDGGIYQPQHF	TGCGCCAGCAGCCCGGACGGGGGTATCTATCAGCCCCAGCATTTT
TRBV7-9	-	-	TRBJ2-7	CASSLSGTAYEQYF	TGTGCCAGCTCCCTGAGCGGAACCGCCTACGAGCAGTACTTC
TRBV30	-	TRBD2	TRBJ2-1	CAWRATSGRLYNEQFF	TGTGCCTGGAGAGCTACTAGCGGGAGGCTTTACAATGAGCAGTTCTTC
TRBV6-6	-	-	TRBJ1-3	CASSFGGSPGNTIYF	TGTGCCAGCAGTTTTGGGGGCAGCCCTGGAAACACCATATATTTT
TRBV4-1	-	-	TRBJ2-3	CASSQSLVADTQYF	TGCGCCAGCAGCCAAAGTCTGGTAGCGGATACGCAGTATTTT
TRBV5-1	-	TRBD1	TRBJ2-7	CASSLLGQGASYEQYF	TGCGCCAGCAGCTTGCTTGGACAGGGAGCCTCCTACGAGCAGTACTTC
TRBV9	-	-	TRBJ1-1	CASSPGASRNTEAFF	TGTGCCAGCAGCCCAGGGGCTAGCCGGAACACTGAAGCTTTCTTT
TRBV5-1	-	-	TRBJ2-1	CASSGGFRGGSYNEQFF	TGCGCCAGCAGCGGAGGATTCAGGGGTGGCTCCTACAATGAGCAGTTCTTC
TRBV30	-	TRBD1	TRBJ2-6	CAWSGQGAGANVLTF	TGTGCCTGGAGTGGACAGGGCGCTGGGGCCAACGTCCTGACTTTC
TRBV6-5	-	TRBD1	TRBJ2-3	CASSFTTGGTQDTQYF	TGTGCCAGCAGTTTCACGACAGGGGGGACCCAGGATACGCAGTATTTT
TRBV18	-	-	TRBJ1-4	CASSRGGRRNEKLFF	TGTGCCAGCTCCCGGGGGGGCAGAAGAAATGAAAAACTGTTTTTT
TRBV10-1	-	-	TRBJ1-4	CASSPGTTNEKLFF	TGCGCCAGCAGCCCAGGGACAACTAATGAAAAACTGTTTTTT
TRBV4-1	-	TRBD2	TRBJ2-1	CASSRSGSRYNEQFF	TGCGCCAGCAGCCGTAGCGGGAGCAGGTACAATGAGCAGTTCTTC
TRBV2	-	TRBD1	TRBJ1-5	CASSAGTENNQPQHF	TGTGCCAGCAGCGCCGGGACAGAGAATAATCAGCCCCAGCATTTT
TRBV5-1	-	TRBD1	TRBJ2-5	CASSSGQGRETQYF	TGCGCCAGCAGCTCCGGACAGGGAAGAGAGACCCAGTACTTC
TRBV7-6	-	TRBD1	TRBJ2-7	CASSLAWTGGEQYF	TGTGCCAGCAGCTTAGCTTGGACAGGGGGCGAGCAGTACTTC
TRBV13	-	-	TRBJ2-1	CASSVGGGYEQFF	TGTGCCAGCAGCGTGGGGGGGGGCTATGAGCAGTTCTTC
TRBV4-3	once	TRBD2	TRBJ2-7	CASSQTGTSGSYEQYF	TGCGCCAGCAGCCAAACTGGGACTAGCGGGAGTTACGAGCAGTACTTC
TRBV5-4	-	TRBD2	TRBJ2-3	CASSLPSGGASNTQYF	TGTGCCAGCAGCCTCCCTAGCGGGGGGGCCTCAAATACGCAGTATTTT
TRBV6-1	-	TRBD2	TRBJ2-3	CASSEGTSGTTDTQYF	TGTGCCAGCAGTGAAGGGACTAGCGGGACCACAGATACGCAGTATTTT
TRBV6-4	once	-	TRBJ1-1	CASSAHSRGPTEAFF	TGTGCCAGCAGTGCCCACAGCAGGGGCCCAACTGAAGCTTTCTTT
TRBV5-1	-	-	TRBJ2-3	CASSLPGGTDTQYF	TGCGCCAGCAGCTTGCCAGGGGGCACAGATACGCAGTATTTT
TRBV30	-	TRBD2	TRBJ2-3	CAWSVAGRDGDTQYF	TGTGCCTGGAGTGTAGCGGGGAGGGATGGAGATACGCAGTATTTT
TRBV4-1	-	-	TRBJ1-3	CASSQSHSGNTIYF	TGCGCCAGCAGCCAATCACACTCTGGAAACACCATATATTTT
TRBV28	-	-	TRBJ2-5	CASVGVGETQYF	TGTGCCAGCGTAGGAGTCGGAGAGACCCAGTACTTC